This T cell receptor beta chain is drawn from a study of identical twins. TCRdb redid the calling of the 5' RACE reads with MiXCR, one entry per CDR3 protein. The sample includes about 890,000 distinct CDR3 sequences, 12% of them seen just once. These data are also associated with another study on yellow fever vaccine responses in identical twins.

The source of this sequence is a young woman in good health. Source material: PBMCs.

This CDR3 is CASSLVMSSYNSPLHF. For the CDR3, the DNA is TGTGCCAGCAGCTTAGTCATGAGCTCCTATAATTCACCCCTCCACTTT. The chain is built from TRBV11-2 and TRBJ1-6, with D hard to call. This CDR3 is 16 amino acids long. V was clipped by 1 base and J by 0 bases, with 7 bases between them. Per the germline V gene, CDR1 is SGHAT and CDR2 is FQNNGV.